The 18 T cell receptor beta chains listed next were all sequenced from one sample in a study of T cells in narcolepsy. Some clones are missing from TCRdb's copy, which holds only in-frame ones; the method was immunoSEQ multiplex PCR. The sample has approximately 31,000 clones, around 80% seen once. The sequenced material came from CD45RA- memory CD4+ T cells from PBMCs. The receptors here all came from a human donor with narcolepsy.

The chain employs TRBV6-6 and TRBJ1-1; D gene ambiguous. V was pared by 0 bases and J by 0 bases, with 5 bases between. CDR1 is MNHNY and CDR2 is SVGAGI in the germline V gene (reference sequence). CDR3 length equals 14 residues. The CDR3 sequence: CASSYSGMNTEAFF. CDR3 coding DNA: TGTGCCAGCAGTTACTCAGGGATGAACACTGAAGCTTTCTTT.

V gene TRBV9 combines with J gene TRBJ1-4; no firm D call. The V end lost 2 bases, the J end lost 0 bases, and 8 bases lay between the germline ends. Germline CDR1 is SGDLS and CDR2 is YYNGEE. The CDR3 totals 15 residues. The DNA of the CDR3 is TGTGCCAGCAGCGTGGCATTTGCAACTAATGAAAAACTGTTTTTT. Its translation is CASSVAFATNEKLFF.

V usage is TRBV7-2 and J usage is TRBJ2-3; tentative D call: TRBD2 (6 bases). V was cut by 5 bases and J by 5 bases, with 11 bases left in between. CDR3 length equals 13 residues. Germline assignment: CDR1 SGHTA and CDR2 FQGNSA. This chain's CDR3 is CASSPPREDTQYF. In nucleotides, the CDR3 is TGTGCCAGCAGCCCCCCGCGGGAAGATACGCAGTATTTT.

The chain is built from TRBV19 and TRBJ2-2, with D hard to call. V lost 7 bases and J 1 base, leaving 16 bases between the germline ends. CDR1 is LNHDA, CDR2 SQIVND, per germline (reference sequence). This CDR3 is built from 16 residues. CDR3 coding DNA: TGTGCCAGTACCCTTTATATAGACCTGAACACCGGGGAGCTGTTTTTT. The encoded protein is CASTLYIDLNTGELFF.

The chain carries TRBV2 and TRBJ2-5; 7 nucleotides match TRBD2. The CDR3 runs to 15 residues. Trimming took 6 bases from V and 0 from J; bases not matched to a gene: 7. Germline loops: CDR1 SNHLY, CDR2 FYNNEI. The CDR3 protein is CASRVGGGHQETQYF. CDR3 coding DNA: TGTGCCAGCAGGGTGGGGGGGGGACACCAAGAGACCCAGTACTTC.

The chain joins TRBV30 to TRBJ1-2; no firm D call. Germline V gene sequence: CDR1 GTSNPN, CDR2 SVGIG (reference sequence). CDR3 length: 13 amino acids. V gave up 0 bases and J gave up 5 bases, with 10 bases separating them. The CDR3 loop reads CAWSVRGAYGYTF. DNA of the CDR3: TGTGCCTGGAGTGTACGCGGAGCATATGGCTACACCTTC.

The chain is built from TRBV7-3 and TRBJ1-1, with D possibly being TRBD1 (5 bases). V was clipped by 4 bases and J by 1 base, with 10 bases between them. The CDR3 runs to 14 residues. Looked up from germline, CDR1 is SGHTA and CDR2 is FQGTGA. The CDR3 spells CASSYSGGNTEAFF. CDR3 nucleotides: TGTGCCAGCAGCTACTCCGGGGGGAACACTGAAGCTTTCTTT. Based on the CDR3 plus reference TRBV7-3 and TRBJ1-1, the full variable domain is GAGVSQTPSNKVTEKGKYVELRCDPISGHTALYWYRQSLGQGPEFLIYFQGTGAADDSGLPNDRFFAVRPEGSVSTLKIQRTERGDSAVYLCASSYSGGNTEAFFGQGTRLTVV.

The chain carries TRBV30 and TRBJ2-5, with D maybe TRBD2 (6 bases). V shed 5 bases and J shed 2 bases, with 9 bases lying between them. This CDR3 is built from 12 residues. Germline CDR1 GTSNPN, CDR2 SVGIG (reference sequence). CDR3 in DNA: TGTGCCTGGGGGACTTTTCAAGAGACCCAGTACTTC. It translates to CAWGTFQETQYF.

V and J are TRBV18 and TRBJ1-2; TRBD1 aligns across 7 bases. J was trimmed by 2 bases and V by 3 bases; bases with no gene match: 6. Germline CDR1 is KGHSH and CDR2 is LQKENI. CDR3 size: 15 residues. The CDR3 DNA reads as TGTGCCAGCTCACCCTCAGGGGGAGCAAACTATGGCTACACCTTC. Amino acid sequence: CASSPSGGANYGYTF.

The chain is built from TRBV9 and TRBJ2-3; the D call may be TRBD1 or TRBD2 (5 bases each). V gave up 4 bases and J gave up 0 bases, with 15 bases separating them. CDR3 length: 16 residues. Per germline, CDR1 SGDLS and CDR2 YYNGEE. As DNA, the CDR3 is TGTGCCAGCAGCCCACGAGGGGTCCCTAGCACAGATACGCAGTATTTT. This translates into CASSPRGVPSTDTQYF.

This chain connects TRBV28 to TRBJ1-4, with D unresolved. The CDR3 runs 15 residues. The germline V gene has CDR1 MDHEN and CDR2 SYDVKM. V gave up 6 bases and J gave up 8 bases, with 19 bases separating them. The CDR3 nucleotides are TGTGCCAGCAGCGAAAGGAGGGCTGGGGTGGAAAAACTGTTTTTT. As protein: CASSERRAGVEKLFF.

The chain has TRBV21-1 and TRBJ2-4; the D segment call TRBD2 is taken from the table without a DNA check. TRBV21-1 is a known pseudogene. The CDR3 sequence is 15 residues long. The CDR3 sequence is CASKKKEGDENIQYF. As DNA, the CDR3 is TGTGCCAGCAAAAAAAAGGAGGGAGATGAAAACATTCAGTACTTC.

This clone was recorded once. The V gene is TRBV27, the J gene TRBJ1-1; possibly TRBD1 for D (5 bases). V was pared by 7 bases and J by 4 bases, with 16 bases between. Per germline, CDR1 MNHEY and CDR2 SMNVEV (reference sequence). The CDR3 contains 14 residues. As DNA, the CDR3 is TGTGCCAGCACTCGGGGGGTTGGGAGCACTGAAGCTTTCTTT. Protein product: CASTRGVGSTEAFF.

The chain carries TRBV13 and TRBJ1-1; D remains ambiguous. Germline V gives CDR1 PRHDT, CDR2 FYEKMQ (reference sequence). V was clipped by 2 bases and J by 1 base, with 5 bases between them. The CDR3 totals 13 residues. CDR3 in DNA: TGTGCCAGCAGCTTATGGGGGAACACTGAAGCTTTCTTT. Translation gives CASSLWGNTEAFF.

The chain joins TRBV27 to TRBJ2-1; 8 bases match TRBD2. CDR1 and CDR2 from the germline V gene are MNHEY and SMNVEV (reference sequence). The trim removed 10 bases at V and 5 bases at J, leaving 13 bases unmatched. This CDR3 comprises 15 residues. CDR3 in amino acids: CATRLGGGSNNEQFF. Written as DNA, the CDR3 is TGTGCCACCAGGTTAGGCGGGGGGAGCAACAATGAGCAGTTCTTC.

The rearrangement links TRBV25-1 to TRBJ2-3; no firm D call. Deletions cut 1 base from V and 4 bases from J, with 9 bases between. Germline V CDR1 and CDR2: MGHDK, SYGVNS. The CDR3 has 14 amino acids. The CDR3 DNA reads as TGTGCCAGCAGTGAATCTGGGTCTCCAGATACGCAGTATTTT. It codes for CASSESGSPDTQYF.

The chain joins TRBV30 to TRBJ2-4, with D possibly TRBD2 on 6 matching bases. The CDR3 has 17 residues. Between the trimmed V and J ends, which lost 3 bases and 0 bases, there was a span of 18 bases. Germline V gene lookup returns CDR1 GTSNPN and CDR2 SVGIG (reference sequence). The CDR3 here is CAWRETGTRLAKNIQYF. CDR3 DNA: TGTGCCTGGAGAGAAACCGGGACTCGCCTAGCCAAAAACATTCAGTACTTC. Full variable domain (rest looked up from reference TRBV30 and TRBJ2-4): SQTIHQWPATLVQPVGSPLSLECTVEGTSNPNLYWYRQAAGRGLQLLFYSVGIGQISSEVPQNLSASRPQDRQFILSSKKLLLSDSGFYLCAWRETGTRLAKNIQYFGAGTRLSVL.

The CDR3 here is CSVETPAEAFF. The CDR3 nucleotides are TGCAGCGTTGAGACACCCGCTGAAGCTTTCTTT. This chain uses TRBV29-1 with TRBJ1-1; D is unresolved. V lost 3 bases and J 6 bases, leaving 8 bases between the germline ends. In germline, CDR1 is SQVTM, CDR2 ANQGSEA. The CDR3 extends over 11 amino acids.